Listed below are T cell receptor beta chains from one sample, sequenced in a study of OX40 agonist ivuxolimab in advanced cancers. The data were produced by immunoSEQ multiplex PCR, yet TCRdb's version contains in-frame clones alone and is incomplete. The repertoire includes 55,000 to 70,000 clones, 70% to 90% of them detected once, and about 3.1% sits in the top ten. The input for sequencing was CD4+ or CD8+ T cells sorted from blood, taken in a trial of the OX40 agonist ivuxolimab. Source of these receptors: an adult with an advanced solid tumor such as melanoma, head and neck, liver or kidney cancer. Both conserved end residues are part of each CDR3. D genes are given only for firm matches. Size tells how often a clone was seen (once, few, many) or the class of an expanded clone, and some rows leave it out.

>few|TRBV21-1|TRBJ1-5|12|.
CASSKRNQPQHF
TGTGCCAGCAGCAAAAGGAATCAGCCCCAGCATTTT
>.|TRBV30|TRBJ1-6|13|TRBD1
CAWSETGDSPLHF
TGTGCCTGGAGCGAGACAGGGGATTCACCCCTCCACTTT
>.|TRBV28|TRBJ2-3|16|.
CASSLYPVIGTDTQYF
TGTGCCAGCAGTTTATATCCCGTGATAGGCACAGATACGCAGTATTTT
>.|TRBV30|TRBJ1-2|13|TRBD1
CASSRQGAYGYTF
TGTGCCTCCTCGAGACAGGGGGCCTATGGCTACACCTTC
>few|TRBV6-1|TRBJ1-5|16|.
CASSGGSRRRNQPQHF
TGTGCCAGCAGTGGAGGGTCCCGAAGAAGGAATCAGCCCCAGCATTTT
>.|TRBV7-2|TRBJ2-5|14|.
CASSLAGGGETQYF
TGTGCCAGCAGCTTAGCAGGGGGTGGAGAGACCCAGTACTTC
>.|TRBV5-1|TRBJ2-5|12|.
CASSLDQETQYF
TGCGCCAGCAGCTTGGACCAAGAGACCCAGTACTTC
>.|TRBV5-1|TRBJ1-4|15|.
CASSAAGTGGEKLFF
TGCGCCAGCAGCGCAGCCGGGACCGGAGGTGAAAAACTGTTTTTT
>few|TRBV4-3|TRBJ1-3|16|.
CASSQDVNPSGNTIYF
TGCGCCAGCAGCCAAGACGTCAACCCCTCTGGAAACACCATATATTTT
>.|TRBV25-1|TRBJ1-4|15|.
CASSESGLAGEKLFF
TGTGCCAGCAGTGAATCCGGCCTCGCGGGGGAAAAACTGTTTTTT
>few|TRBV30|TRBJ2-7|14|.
CAWTGRRPYYEQYF
TGTGCCTGGACGGGCAGAAGGCCCTACTACGAGCAGTACTTC
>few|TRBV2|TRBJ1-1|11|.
CASSWDKRAFF
TGTGCCAGCAGTTGGGACAAGAGGGCTTTCTTT
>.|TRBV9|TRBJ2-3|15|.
CASSVAPGDADTQYF
TGTGCCAGCAGCGTAGCTCCGGGAGACGCAGATACGCAGTATTTT
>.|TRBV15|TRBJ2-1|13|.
CATSRGTANEQFF
TGTGCCACCAGCAGAGGGACAGCGAATGAGCAGTTCTTC
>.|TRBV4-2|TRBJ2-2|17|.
CASSHPLTDVNPGELFF
TGTGCCAGCAGCCACCCCCTGACAGACGTGAACCCCGGGGAGCTGTTTTTT
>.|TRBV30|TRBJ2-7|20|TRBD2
CAWRGSLGTSGGETMDEQYF
TGTGCCTGGAGGGGCAGCTTAGGGACTAGCGGGGGGGAAACTATGGACGAGCAGTACTTC
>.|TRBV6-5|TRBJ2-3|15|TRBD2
CASSYGRGSTDTQYF
TGTGCCAGCAGTTACGGGCGGGGGAGCACAGATACGCAGTATTTT
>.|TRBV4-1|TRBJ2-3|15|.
CASTRGGSGADTQYF
TGCGCCAGCACCCGAGGGGGGTCGGGGGCAGATACGCAGTATTTT
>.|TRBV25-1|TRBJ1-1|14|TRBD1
CASSVRQGNTEAFF
TGTGCCAGCAGTGTCCGACAGGGCAACACTGAAGCTTTCTTT
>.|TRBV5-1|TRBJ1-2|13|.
CASSRSGETGYTF
TGCGCCAGCAGCCGGAGCGGGGAGACGGGCTACACCTTC
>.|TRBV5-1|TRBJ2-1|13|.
CASSLQVYNEQFF
TGCGCCAGCAGCCTACAGGTCTACAATGAGCAGTTCTTC
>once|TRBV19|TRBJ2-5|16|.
CASSIDLFKYKETQYF
TGTGCCAGTAGTATAGATCTATTCAAGTACAAAGAGACCCAGTACTTC
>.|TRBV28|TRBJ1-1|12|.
CASGKSYTEAFF
TGTGCCAGCGGTAAGTCATACACTGAAGCTTTCTTT
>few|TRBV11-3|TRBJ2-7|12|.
CASSLRSYEQYF
TGTGCCAGCAGCTTAAGGTCCTACGAGCAGTACTTC
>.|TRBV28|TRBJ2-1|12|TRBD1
CASSLLAGGQFF
TGTGCCAGCAGTTTATTGGCAGGGGGGCAGTTCTTC
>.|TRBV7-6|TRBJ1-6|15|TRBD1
CASSSRTGGNSPLHF
TGTGCCAGCAGCTCCCGGACAGGAGGTAATTCACCCCTCCACTTT
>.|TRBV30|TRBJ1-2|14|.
CAWVERAGDYGYTF
TGTGCCTGGGTGGAGCGGGCCGGAGACTATGGCTACACCTTC
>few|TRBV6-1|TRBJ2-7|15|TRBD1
CASSPLSGTAYEQYF
TGTGCCAGCAGTCCCCTTTCCGGGACAGCCTACGAGCAGTACTTC
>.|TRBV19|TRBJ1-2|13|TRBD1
CASSMWDRVGYTF
TGTGCCAGTAGTATGTGGGACAGGGTCGGCTACACCTTC
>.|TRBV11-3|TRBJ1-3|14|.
CASSLGYSGNTIYF
TGTGCCAGCAGCTTAGGATATTCTGGAAACACCATATATTTT
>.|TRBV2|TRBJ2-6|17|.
CASREGLFDSGANVLTF
TGTGCCAGCAGGGAGGGACTCTTTGACTCTGGGGCCAACGTCCTGACTTTC
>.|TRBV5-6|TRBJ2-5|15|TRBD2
CASSSASGAQETQYF
TGTGCCAGCAGCTCGGCTAGCGGCGCACAAGAGACCCAGTACTTC
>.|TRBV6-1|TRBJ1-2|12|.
CASRDVYYGYTF
TGTGCCAGCAGGGACGTTTACTATGGCTACACCTTC
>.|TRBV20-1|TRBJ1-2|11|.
CSRDGNYGYTF
TGCAGTCGGGACGGAAACTATGGCTACACCTTC
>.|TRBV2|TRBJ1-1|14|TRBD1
CASNRDRGSTEAFF
TGTGCCAGCAACCGGGACAGGGGCAGCACTGAAGCTTTCTTT
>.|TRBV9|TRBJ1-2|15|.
CASSVAGGAGYGYTF
TGTGCCAGCAGCGTAGCGGGTGGGGCAGGCTATGGCTACACCTTC
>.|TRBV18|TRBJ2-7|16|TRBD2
CASSLIIAGGQGEQYF
TGTGCCAGCTCACTTATAATAGCGGGGGGCCAGGGCGAGCAGTACTTC
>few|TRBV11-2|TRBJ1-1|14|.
CASSSEQGRTEAFF
TGTGCCAGCAGCTCCGAACAGGGAAGGACTGAAGCTTTCTTT
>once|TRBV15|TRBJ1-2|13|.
CATRADSVYGYTF
TGTGCCACCAGGGCGGATTCGGTCTATGGCTACACCTTC
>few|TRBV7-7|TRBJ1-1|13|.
CASSMTANTEAFF
TGTGCTAGCAGCATGACGGCCAACACTGAAGCTTTCTTT
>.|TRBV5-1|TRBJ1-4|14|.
CASSPTVTNEKLFF
TGCGCCAGCAGCCCGACAGTAACTAATGAAAAACTGTTTTTT
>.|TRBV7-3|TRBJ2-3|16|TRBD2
CASSPNGGGHTDTQYF
TGTGCCAGCAGCCCCAATGGCGGGGGGCACACAGATACGCAGTATTTT
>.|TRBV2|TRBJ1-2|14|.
CASSERLQDYGYTF
TGTGCCAGCAGTGAACGTTTGCAGGACTATGGCTACACCTTC
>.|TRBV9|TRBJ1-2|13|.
CASSVQTNYGYTF
TGTGCCAGCAGCGTACAGACTAACTATGGCTACACCTTC
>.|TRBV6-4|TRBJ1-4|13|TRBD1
CASSESQGEKLFF
TGTGCCAGCAGTGAGTCACAGGGGGAAAAACTGTTTTTT
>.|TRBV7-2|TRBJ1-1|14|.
CASSPRAGNTEAFF
TGTGCCAGCAGCCCGCGAGCGGGGAACACTGAAGCTTTCTTT
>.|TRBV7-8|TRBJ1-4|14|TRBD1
CASSLGTVNEKLFF
TGTGCCAGCAGCCTCGGGACAGTTAATGAAAAACTGTTTTTT
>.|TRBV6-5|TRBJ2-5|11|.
CATGRQETQYF
TGTGCCACGGGGCGACAAGAGACCCAGTACTTC
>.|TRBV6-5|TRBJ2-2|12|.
CASSLVAGELFF
TGTGCCAGCAGTTTGGTTGCCGGGGAGCTGTTTTTT
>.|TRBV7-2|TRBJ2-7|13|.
CASSLPRRYEQYF
TGTGCCAGCAGCCTCCCCCGACGCTACGAGCAGTACTTC
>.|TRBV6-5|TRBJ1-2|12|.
CASTPGPYGYTF
TGTGCCAGCACCCCTGGACCCTATGGCTACACCTTC
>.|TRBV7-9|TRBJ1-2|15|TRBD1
CASSPPRGTDYGYTF
TGTGCCAGCAGCCCTCCTCGAGGGACAGACTATGGCTACACCTTC